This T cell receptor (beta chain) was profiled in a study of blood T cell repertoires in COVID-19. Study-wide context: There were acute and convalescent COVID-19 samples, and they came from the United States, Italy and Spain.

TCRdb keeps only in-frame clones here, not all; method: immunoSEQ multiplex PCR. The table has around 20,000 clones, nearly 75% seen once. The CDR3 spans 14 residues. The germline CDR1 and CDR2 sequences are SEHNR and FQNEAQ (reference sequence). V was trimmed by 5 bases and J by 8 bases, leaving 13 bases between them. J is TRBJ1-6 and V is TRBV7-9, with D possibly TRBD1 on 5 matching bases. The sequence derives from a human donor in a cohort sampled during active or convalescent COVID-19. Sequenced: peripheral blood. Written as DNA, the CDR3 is TGTGCCAGCAGCCCGATGGGGGGATATTCACCCCTCCACTTT. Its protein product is CASSPMGGYSPLHF.